The 23 T cell receptor beta chains below all came from one sample that was sequenced in a study of tumor-infiltrating lymphocytes in oesophageal squamous cell carcinoma. From the PCR reads, TCRdb called clonotypes with MiXCR, one entry per CDR3 protein. The data show 10,000 or so distinct CDR3 sequences, 58% seen once. The sequenced sample consisted of esophageal tumor tissue. These receptors all come from a female donor with esophageal squamous cell carcinoma.

A single count supports this clonotype. The chain uses TRBV7-6 and TRBJ2-2; tentative D call: TRBD1 (6 bases). The V end was cut by 3 bases, the J end by 5 bases, with 10 bases between. Germline CDR1 and CDR2: SGHVS and FNYEAQ. The CDR3 has 14 amino acids. CDR3 DNA: TGTGCCAGCAGCTTGGACAGAACGACCGGGGAGCTGTTTTTT. Its translation is CASSLDRTTGELFF.

This clonotype has more than one count but fewer than ten. The gene calls are TRBV6-1 and TRBJ2-3, with TRBD2 matching 8 bases. The J segment lost 6 bases and the V segment lost 7 bases, leaving 6 bases of the junction unmatched. There are 13 residues in the CDR3. Germline loops: CDR1 MNHNS, CDR2 SASEGT. The CDR3 sequence: CASTAGGMDTQYF. CDR3 DNA: TGTGCCAGCACGGCGGGGGGCATGGATACGCAGTATTTT.

This clonotype is judged medium-sized. The chain is built from TRBV7-2 and TRBJ2-7, with 15 bases aligning to TRBD2. The CDR3 runs to 16 residues. Germline CDR1 and CDR2: SGHTA and FQGNSA. V lost 5 bases, J lost 6 bases, and 8 bases stayed unmatched. The CDR3 bases are TGTGCCAGCAGCCCCTGGACTAGCGGGAGGGTTGTCGAGCAGTACTTC. Translation: CASSPWTSGRVVEQYF.

This sequence joins TRBV7-6 and TRBJ2-1; TRBD2 might be the D (6 bases). The end of the DNA fits TRBJ2-7 better, so the J call may be wrong. Germline CDR1 reads SGHVS; CDR2 reads FNYEAQ. The CDR3 extends over 16 amino acids. CDR3 coding DNA: TGTGCCAGCAGCTTAGTGGGATCCGGGAAGGGAGGCGAGCAGTACTTC. As protein: CASSLVGSGKGGEQYF.

The chain is built from TRBV7-2 and TRBJ2-1; D is perhaps TRBD1 (6 bases). TRBJ2-7 explains the end of the DNA better; the J call may be wrong. The CDR3 contains 14 residues. In germline, CDR1 is SGHTA, CDR2 FQGNSA. DNA of the CDR3: TGTGCCAGCAGCTTAGCTAGGGGGAGCTACGAGCAGTACTTC. This translates into CASSLARGSYEQYF.

This clonotype was detected only a few times. The chain links TRBV6-1 to TRBJ2-3; 9 bases align to TRBD2. The DNA end lines up better with TRBJ2-5; the J call may be wrong. This CDR3 contains 15 residues. CDR1 and CDR2 from the germline V gene are MNHNS and SASEGT. CDR3 DNA: TGTGCCAGCAGTTATGGGACTAGCCGGAAGGAGACCCAGTACTTC. It is translated as CASSYGTSRKETQYF.

This clonotype was recorded a few times. The DNA for the CDR3 is TGTGCCAGCAGTTACGGCGCGGGATCCGGGGAGACCCAGTACTTC. Translation: CASSYGAGSGETQYF. V gene TRBV6-6 combines with J gene TRBJ2-5; weak D call: TRBD2 (6 bases). Germline V gene lookup returns CDR1 MNHNY and CDR2 SVGAGI (reference sequence). The CDR3 consists of 15 residues. V lost 2 bases to trimming and J lost 5 bases, with 15 bases between them.

This sequence joins TRBV12-3 or TRBV12-4 and TRBJ2-1, with D possibly TRBD1 on 6 matching bases. There are 15 residues in the CDR3. The V and J ends lost 5 bases and 1 base respectively, with 12 bases between them. The CDR3 nucleotides read TGTGCCAGCAGTACAAAGGGGGTTTCCTACAATGAGCAGTTCTTC. It specifies CASSTKGVSYNEQFF.

The rearrangement links TRBV7-3 to TRBJ2-3; D ambiguous. The better agreement between TRBJ2-5 and the DNA end casts doubt on the J call. This CDR3 spans 15 amino acids. Germline V gives CDR1 SGHTA, CDR2 FQGTGA. For the CDR3, the DNA is TGTGCCAGCAGCTTATTTGCCGGCTTCCAAGAGACCCAGTACTTC. This translates into CASSLFAGFQETQYF.

The chain combines TRBV7-2 with TRBJ2-7; D perhaps matches TRBD1 (7 bases). The J call is in doubt because the DNA end fits TRBJ2-1 better. The CDR3 spans 15 residues. Germline assignment: CDR1 SGHTA and CDR2 FQGNSA. CDR3 sequence reads: CASSLYRQGGNEQFF. The CDR3 nucleotides are TGTGCCAGCAGCTTATACCGACAGGGAGGAAATGAGCAGTTCTTC.

The V gene is TRBV7-6, the J gene TRBJ2-3; TRBD2 aligns across 11 bases. The junction had 0 bases not matched to a gene; V was cut back by 0 bases and J by 4 bases. CDR1 is SGHVS and CDR2 is FNYEAQ in the germline V gene. This CDR3 spans 15 amino acids. CDR3 nucleotides: TGTGCCAGCAGCTTAGCTAGCGGGAGGGCAGATACGCAGTATTTT. Translated: CASSLASGRADTQYF.

In its sample, this clonotype was seen a few times. V usage is TRBV9 and J usage is TRBJ1-3; 7 bases fit TRBD1. The length of the CDR3 is 15 residues. Trimming removed 3 bases from V and 4 bases from J; junction bases left unmatched: 7. The germline V gene encodes CDR1 SGDLS and CDR2 YYNGEE. CDR3 amino acids: CASSENRGIGNTIYF. The CDR3 nucleotides are TGTGCCAGCAGCGAAAACAGGGGAATCGGAAACACCATATATTTT.

The J gene is TRBJ2-1, the V gene TRBV7-9; TRBD2 matches 8 bases. The J call may be wrong; the DNA end is better matched by TRBJ2-3. The germline V gene has CDR1 SEHNR and CDR2 FQNEAQ (reference sequence). The CDR3 length is 15 residues. CDR3 DNA sequence: TGTGCCAGCAGCCGCGCGGCGGGAGGAGTAGATACGCAGTATTTT. Its translation is CASSRAAGGVDTQYF.

On this clonotype: A read error may produce the germline difference seen at one junction end. This rearrangement joins TRBV7-7 to TRBJ2-5; 9 nucleotides match TRBD2. The J call may be faulty, since TRBJ2-1 better matches the DNA end. Looked up from germline, CDR1 is SSHAT and CDR2 is FNYEAQ (reference sequence). The CDR3 has 15 residues. The CDR3 bases are TGTGCTAGCAGCTTATTTAGCGGGAGTTACAATGAGCAGTTCTTC. Its translation: CASSLFSGSYNEQFF.

This rearrangement joins TRBV7-8 to TRBJ1-1; D is possibly TRBD1 (6 bases). The CDR3 totals 13 residues. Germline assignment: CDR1 SGHVS and CDR2 FQNEAQ. V was shortened by 1 base and J by 10 bases, with 13 bases between the two germline ends. The CDR3 reads CASSLGRGYPAFF. The DNA of the CDR3 is TGTGCCAGCAGCTTAGGCAGGGGTTATCCAGCTTTCTTT.

V usage is TRBV7-9 and J usage is TRBJ2-1; D uncertain. The assigned J gene may be wrong: the sequence end matches TRBJ2-5 better. The CDR3 spans 14 residues. Germline CDR1 and CDR2: SEHNR and FQNEAQ (reference sequence). In DNA, the CDR3 is TGTGCCAGCAGCTTATTTGCGAACCAAGAGACCCAGTACTTC. Protein product: CASSLFANQETQYF.

This clonotype was observed a few times. The chain combines TRBV28 with TRBJ2-5, with D unresolved. The J call may be faulty, since TRBJ2-1 better matches the DNA end. The germline CDR1 and CDR2 sequences are MDHEN and SYDVKM. The CDR3 is 12 residues long. Here the CDR3 reads CASSLEYNEQFF. The CDR3 coding sequence is TGTGCCAGCAGTTTAGAATACAATGAGCAGTTCTTC.

The genes are TRBV6-2 or TRBV6-3 and TRBJ2-4, with 8 bases aligning to TRBD2. Per the germline V gene, CDR1 is MNHEY and CDR2 is SVGEGT. CDR3 size: 13 residues. Trimming at V came to 4 bases and at J to 13 bases, leaving 9 bases not matched to a gene. CDR3 sequence (DNA): TGTGCCAGCAGTTCGACGGGAGGGAGTTCGCAGTACTTC. Its protein is CASSSTGGSSQYF.

On this clonotype: Likely a read error: the CDR3 ends without its conserved phenylalanine or tryptophan. The DNA is left out, because the CDR3 cannot be placed on it with certainty; the CDR3 is given as TCRdb lists it. This sequence joins TRBV7-6 and TRBJ2-6; the DNA was not used to check the table's D call, TRBD1. CDR1 SGHVS and CDR2 FNYEAQ come from the germline V gene. Ends included, the CDR3 has 17 residues. The CDR3 protein is CASSLLGTGPYEQYFGP.

Many counts were recorded for this clonotype. The chain is built from TRBV28 and TRBJ2-7; D may be TRBD1 (5 bases). Germline V lookup: CDR1 MDHEN, CDR2 SYDVKM. The CDR3 runs 13 residues. Deletions cut 6 bases from V and 0 bases from J, with 9 bases between. The CDR3 DNA reads TGTGCCAGCAGGCGACAGAGCTCCTACGAGCAGTACTTC. Translated, it gives CASRRQSSYEQYF.

This clonotype is labeled hyperexpanded. The gene calls are TRBV7-2 and TRBJ2-1; TRBD2 matches 7 bases. The V gene's germline CDR1 is SGHTA and CDR2 FQGNSA. The CDR3 length is 15 residues. Germline trimming cut 5 bases from V and 4 bases from J; bases unmatched to any gene: 8. The CDR3 nucleotides read TGTGCCAGCAGCAGCGGACTAGTTGGGTACAATGAGCAGTTCTTC. It encodes CASSSGLVGYNEQFF.

The V and J genes are TRBV6-2 or TRBV6-3 and TRBJ2-3, with 9 bases matching TRBD2. The J call may be mistaken, given a closer DNA end match to TRBJ2-7. Germline V gives CDR1 MNHEY, CDR2 SVGEGT. This CDR3 has 19 amino acids. This chain's CDR3 is CASSYESASGITSTDTQYF. CDR3 coding DNA: TGTGCCAGCAGTTACGAATCGGCTAGCGGGATAACTAGCACAGATACGCAGTACTTC.

In this sample, this clonotype turned up once. This chain links TRBV12-3 or TRBV12-4 with TRBJ2-7; TRBD1 might be the D (6 bases). The end of the DNA fits TRBJ2-4 better, so the J call may be wrong. CDR3 length: 13 residues. CDR3 amino acids: CASSTGAKNIQYF. CDR3 nucleotide sequence: TGTGCCAGCAGTACAGGGGCCAAAAACATTCAGTACTTC.